One TCR beta chain is described in this entry. This sample is part of a study of CD8 T cells in Susac syndrome. When the RNA was reverse transcribed, random hexamers were used with an input of about 0.5 to 1 ug. With immunoSEQ multiplex PCR, TCR beta CDR3 was amplified across 54 Vbeta and 13 Jbeta. MiXCR was run by TCRdb on the immunoSEQ multiplex PCR reads, yielding one entry per CDR3 protein. The table lists around 130,000 distinct CDR3 sequences, about 94% of them singletons, with around 0.12% in the top ten. V shed 1 base and J shed 2 bases, with 8 bases lying between them. This CDR3 spans 14 amino acids. Germline CDR1 reads SGHNT; CDR2 reads YYREEE (reference sequence). The T cells that were sequenced for TCR beta were CD8+ and CD4+ cells from blood. Each multiple sclerosis control was a treatment-naive patient with relapsing-remitting disease that was either stable or active. It was negative isolation that provided the CD8+ and CD4+ T cells, whereas TEMRA cells were enriched by FACS.

Sequenced: CD4+ T cells from PBMCs. V usage is TRBV5-4 and J usage is TRBJ2-3; D is uncertain. This clonotype was obtained from a human donor with multiple sclerosis. CDR3 sequence: CASSLKSTTDTQYF. The CDR3 DNA reads TGTGCCAGCAGCTTGAAGAGTACCACAGATACGCAGTATTTT.